The 22 T cell receptor beta chains presented below share a single source sample, sequenced in a study of technical replicates of blood from a handful of donors. Sequenced by immunoSEQ multiplex PCR; TCRdb stores in-frame clones only, minus some. The sample carries roughly 82,000 clones, about 89% recorded once. The sequencing sample was made of T cells isolated from PBMCs. All receptors derive from a human donor in good health.

The chain recombines TRBV10-3 with TRBJ1-3; 9 positions agree with TRBD1. Germline V gene lookup returns CDR1 ENHRY and CDR2 SYGVKD. Trimming at V came to 6 bases and at J to 1 base, leaving 1 base not matched to a gene. The CDR3 has 14 residues. The CDR3 coding sequence is TGTGCCATCAGGGGGACAGGGTCTGGAAACACCATATATTTT. Translation: CAIRGTGSGNTIYF.

The chain is built from TRBV11-1 and TRBJ2-1, with D perhaps matching TRBD2 (5 bases). The V end lost 3 bases, the J end lost 8 bases, and 11 bases lay between the germline ends. The CDR3 loop spans 13 amino acids. Germline V gene data show CDR1 as SGHAT and CDR2 as FQDESV (reference sequence). For the CDR3, the DNA is TGTGCCAGCAGCTTGGCGGGTTGGGATGAGCAGTTCTTC. It translates to CASSLAGWDEQFF.

This clone occurred once. The chain recombines TRBV6-6 with TRBJ1-1; 9 positions match TRBD1. The CDR3 runs to 15 residues. Germline CDR1 MNHNY, CDR2 SVGAGI (reference sequence). The trim removed 6 bases at V and 4 bases at J, leaving 9 bases unmatched. The CDR3 region is CASSIQGAGGTEAFF. Here the CDR3 DNA reads TGTGCCAGCAGCATACAGGGGGCAGGAGGCACTGAAGCTTTCTTT.

This sequence joins TRBV11-2 and TRBJ2-7; maybe TRBD2 (5 bases). This CDR3 contains 13 residues. With 8 bases removed from V and 5 bases from J, the gap between germline ends came to 16 bases. Germline V CDR1 and CDR2: SGHAT, FQNNGV. CDR3 sequence: CASRLLGVHEQYF. The CDR3 DNA sequence: TGTGCCAGCCGACTCCTCGGGGTCCACGAGCAGTACTTC. Combining the CDR3 with reference TRBV11-2 and TRBJ2-7 gives the whole variable domain EAGVAQSPRYKIIEKRQSVAFWCNPISGHATLYWYQQILGQGPKLLIQFQNNGVVDDSQLPKDRFSAERLKGVDSTLKIQPAKLEDSAVYLCASRLLGVHEQYFGPGTRLTVT.

V usage is TRBV30 and J usage is TRBJ1-4; no clear D gene. Germline lookup yields CDR1 GTSNPN and CDR2 SVGIG (reference sequence). The V and J ends lost 6 bases and 5 bases respectively, with 7 bases between them. The CDR3 loop spans 11 amino acids. CDR3 sequence: CACQANEKLFF. Here the CDR3 DNA reads TGTGCCTGTCAGGCAAATGAAAAACTGTTTTTT. Looking up the rest from reference TRBV30 and TRBJ1-4 gives the full variable domain: SQTIHQWPATLVQPVGSPLSLECTVEGTSNPNLYWYRQAAGRGLQLLFYSVGIGQISSEVPQNLSASRPQDRQFILSSKKLLLSDSGFYLCACQANEKLFFGSGTQLSVL.

The rearrangement uses TRBV28 and TRBJ2-2, with 11 positions matching TRBD2. After removal of 4 bases from V and 2 bases from J, the junction contained 3 bases not matched to a gene. CDR3 length: 16 amino acids. In germline, CDR1 is MDHEN, CDR2 SYDVKM. The CDR3 sequence: CASSSLAGGNTGELFF. The CDR3 region has the DNA TGTGCCAGCAGTTCCCTAGCGGGAGGTAACACCGGGGAGCTGTTTTTT.

The chain carries TRBV6-4 and TRBJ1-1; D gene uncertain. The germline V and J ends were trimmed by 6 bases and 1 base, with 18 bases remaining between them. CDR3 length: 16 amino acids. Germline V lookup: CDR1 MRHNA, CDR2 SNTAGT. The CDR3 DNA sequence: TGTGCCAGCAGACGTTCTTCGGGAACGGCGAACACTGAAGCTTTCTTT. It yields the protein CASRRSSGTANTEAFF.

This rearrangement joins TRBV6-1 to TRBJ2-4, with D tentatively TRBD2 (5 bases). The ends were cut back, 1 base at V and 6 bases at J, with 16 bases in the middle. Germline loops: CDR1 MNHNS, CDR2 SASEGT. The CDR3 contains 16 residues. The CDR3 coding sequence is TGTGCCAGCAGTGAAGTCTGGGCACCCGAGGGAAACATTCAGTACTTC. Its protein product is CASSEVWAPEGNIQYF.

This chain links TRBV7-9 with TRBJ1-5; possibly TRBD1 for D (6 bases). V gave up 3 bases and J gave up 1 base, with 13 bases separating them. CDR1 SEHNR and CDR2 FQNEAQ come from the germline V gene (reference sequence). The CDR3 sequence is 16 residues long. CDR3 amino acids: CASSLSQGISNQPQHF. DNA for the CDR3: TGTGCCAGCAGCTTGTCACAGGGAATCAGCAATCAGCCCCAGCATTTT.

This chain uses TRBV28 with TRBJ1-3, with a possible D match to TRBD1 (5 bases). The CDR3 loop spans 16 amino acids. Between the trimmed V and J ends, which lost 4 bases and 0 bases, there was a span of 13 bases. Per germline, CDR1 MDHEN and CDR2 SYDVKM. CDR3 in amino acids: CASSSPDRLSGNTIYF. Written as DNA, the CDR3 is TGTGCCAGCAGTTCCCCAGACAGACTCTCTGGAAACACCATATATTTT.

The chain recombines TRBV5-1 with TRBJ1-2; 8 positions agree with TRBD1. CDR1 is SGHRS and CDR2 is YFSETQ in the germline V gene. The CDR3 is 14 residues long. Losses at the gene ends were 4 bases for V and 2 bases for J; bases not matched to a gene: 4. CDR3 DNA: TGCGCCAGCAGCAAGACAGGGGAGAACTATGGCTACACCTTC. This codes for CASSKTGENYGYTF.

This chain connects TRBV27 to TRBJ2-3; TRBD2 matches 12 bases. Germline CDR1 is MNHEY and CDR2 is SMNVEV (reference sequence). Trimming cost V 5 bases and J 4 bases; bases outside gene matches: 7. This CDR3 is 16 amino acids long. CDR3 DNA: TGTGCCAGCAGTGGACCTAGCGGGGGGGCGGCAGATACGCAGTATTTT. This encodes CASSGPSGGAADTQYF.

The genes are TRBV30 and TRBJ2-7; D perhaps matches TRBD1 (5 bases). The germline V gene has CDR1 GTSNPN and CDR2 SVGIG (reference sequence). The CDR3 extends over 15 amino acids. The V end lost 0 bases, the J end lost 2 bases, and 14 bases lay between the germline ends. The CDR3, as DNA: TGTGCCTGGAGTGTTCTAGACAGCCCGGCCTACGAGCAGTACTTC. It codes for CAWSVLDSPAYEQYF.

J is TRBJ2-6 and V is TRBV5-1, with TRBD1 matching 7 bases. The CDR3 sequence is 19 residues long. With 0 bases clipped from V and 6 bases from J, the junction kept 15 bases outside the gene matches. Looked up from germline, CDR1 is SGHRS and CDR2 is YFSETQ. As DNA, the CDR3 is TGCGCCAGCAGCTTGGCCCTTTCGTCTACAGGGGAAAAGGCCAACGTCCTGACTTTC. This gives the protein CASSLALSSTGEKANVLTF.

The chain recombines TRBV6-1 with TRBJ2-1, with 13 bases lining up with TRBD2. CDR1 and CDR2 (germline): MNHNS, SASEGT. This CDR3 comprises 15 residues. J lost 9 bases, V lost 10 bases, and 12 bases had no gene match. The CDR3 region has the DNA TGTGCCACCATACTAGCGGGGGGGCTAGAGGGTGAGCAGTTCTTC. Amino acids: CATILAGGLEGEQFF.

This chain connects TRBV6-1 to TRBJ1-1, with D uncertain. Germline-derived CDR1 and CDR2 are MNHNS and SASEGT. Trimming left V 7 bases short and J 4 bases short, with 19 bases between. The CDR3 consists of 15 residues. CDR3 protein: CASIIRLSKSTEAFF. CDR3 sequence (DNA): TGTGCCAGCATAATCAGGCTCTCGAAGAGCACTGAAGCTTTCTTT.

This chain connects TRBV4-1 to TRBJ2-5; 11 bases are a match to TRBD2. The CDR3 totals 18 residues. Germline assignment: CDR1 MGHRA and CDR2 YSYEKL. J lost 5 bases, V lost 1 base, and 12 bases had no gene match. The CDR3 here is CASSQGGTSGATWETQYF. As DNA, the CDR3 is TGCGCCAGCAGCCAAGGTGGGACTAGCGGCGCAACGTGGGAGACCCAGTACTTC.

The genes are TRBV5-8 and TRBJ2-6; D perhaps matches TRBD2 (5 bases). The CDR3 is 15 amino acids. Germline CDR1 SGHTS, CDR2 YDEGEE. V was shortened by 6 bases and J by 0 bases, with 10 bases between the two germline ends. CDR3 DNA sequence: TGTGCCAGCACCCCGGGAAACTCTGGGGCCAACGTCCTGACTTTC. Translation: CASTPGNSGANVLTF.

This chain uses TRBV4-1 with TRBJ2-5; 7 nucleotides align to TRBD1. V gave up 4 bases and J gave up 5 bases; unmatched junction bases: 7. CDR1 is MGHRA and CDR2 is YSYEKL in the germline V gene. The CDR3 contains 14 residues. The CDR3 is CASSLRQGRETQYF. DNA for the CDR3: TGCGCCAGCAGCCTCAGACAGGGCAGGGAGACCCAGTACTTC.

The rearrangement joins TRBV7-2 to TRBJ2-1; tentative D call: TRBD1 (5 bases). The CDR3 covers 14 residues. The V end lost 1 base, the J end lost 6 bases, and 10 bases lay between the germline ends. Germline lookup yields CDR1 SGHTA and CDR2 FQGNSA. CDR3 nucleotides: TGTGCCAGCAGCTTAGGACAGATAAGCAATGAGCAGTTCTTC. This sequence encodes CASSLGQISNEQFF.

V and J are TRBV11-1 and TRBJ2-2; weak D call: TRBD1 (6 bases). V was shortened by 5 bases and J by 7 bases, with 11 bases between the two germline ends. The CDR3 runs to 13 residues. Germline V gene sequence: CDR1 SGHAT, CDR2 FQDESV (reference sequence). The CDR3 here is CASSQGTFGELFF. The CDR3 nucleotides are TGTGCCAGCAGCCAAGGGACATTCGGGGAGCTGTTTTTT.

The chain joins TRBV7-3 to TRBJ2-1; TRBD1 is a possible D gene (6 bases). Trimming removed 2 bases from V and 7 bases from J, with 12 bases in between. Germline assignment: CDR1 SGHTA and CDR2 FQGTGA. There are 14 residues in the CDR3. In DNA form, the CDR3 reads TGTGCCAGCAGCTTACCTAATCAGGGGAATGAGCAGTTCTTC. It translates to CASSLPNQGNEQFF.